This T cell receptor (beta chain) was captured in a study of shared clonotypes between healthy human individuals. A word on this clone: The junction and the germline gene differ at one end; a read error may be behind it.

Germline CDR1 reads SSHAT; CDR2 reads FNYEAQ (reference sequence). The CDR3 runs to 14 residues. Terminally differentiated effector memory CD45RA+ cells were left out of the naive CD8 fraction, which was CD45RO-negative and positively selected for CCR7. At the deep level, the assay was run. Genomic DNA belonging to each subset was distributed in equal measure over several immunoSEQ plates. Some clones are missing from TCRdb's copy, which holds only in-frame ones; the method was immunoSEQ multiplex PCR. The sample lists approximately 810,000 clones; 80% to 95% were seen once. The receptor was derived from a man aged 25-45 years in good health. The rearrangement links TRBV7-7 to TRBJ2-1; 10 bases fit TRBD2. Sequencing input: naive CD8+ T cells sorted from blood. The DNA of the CDR3 is TGTGCTAGCAGCTCCGGGACTAGCGTCAATGAGCAGTTCTTC. It specifies CASSSGTSVNEQFF.